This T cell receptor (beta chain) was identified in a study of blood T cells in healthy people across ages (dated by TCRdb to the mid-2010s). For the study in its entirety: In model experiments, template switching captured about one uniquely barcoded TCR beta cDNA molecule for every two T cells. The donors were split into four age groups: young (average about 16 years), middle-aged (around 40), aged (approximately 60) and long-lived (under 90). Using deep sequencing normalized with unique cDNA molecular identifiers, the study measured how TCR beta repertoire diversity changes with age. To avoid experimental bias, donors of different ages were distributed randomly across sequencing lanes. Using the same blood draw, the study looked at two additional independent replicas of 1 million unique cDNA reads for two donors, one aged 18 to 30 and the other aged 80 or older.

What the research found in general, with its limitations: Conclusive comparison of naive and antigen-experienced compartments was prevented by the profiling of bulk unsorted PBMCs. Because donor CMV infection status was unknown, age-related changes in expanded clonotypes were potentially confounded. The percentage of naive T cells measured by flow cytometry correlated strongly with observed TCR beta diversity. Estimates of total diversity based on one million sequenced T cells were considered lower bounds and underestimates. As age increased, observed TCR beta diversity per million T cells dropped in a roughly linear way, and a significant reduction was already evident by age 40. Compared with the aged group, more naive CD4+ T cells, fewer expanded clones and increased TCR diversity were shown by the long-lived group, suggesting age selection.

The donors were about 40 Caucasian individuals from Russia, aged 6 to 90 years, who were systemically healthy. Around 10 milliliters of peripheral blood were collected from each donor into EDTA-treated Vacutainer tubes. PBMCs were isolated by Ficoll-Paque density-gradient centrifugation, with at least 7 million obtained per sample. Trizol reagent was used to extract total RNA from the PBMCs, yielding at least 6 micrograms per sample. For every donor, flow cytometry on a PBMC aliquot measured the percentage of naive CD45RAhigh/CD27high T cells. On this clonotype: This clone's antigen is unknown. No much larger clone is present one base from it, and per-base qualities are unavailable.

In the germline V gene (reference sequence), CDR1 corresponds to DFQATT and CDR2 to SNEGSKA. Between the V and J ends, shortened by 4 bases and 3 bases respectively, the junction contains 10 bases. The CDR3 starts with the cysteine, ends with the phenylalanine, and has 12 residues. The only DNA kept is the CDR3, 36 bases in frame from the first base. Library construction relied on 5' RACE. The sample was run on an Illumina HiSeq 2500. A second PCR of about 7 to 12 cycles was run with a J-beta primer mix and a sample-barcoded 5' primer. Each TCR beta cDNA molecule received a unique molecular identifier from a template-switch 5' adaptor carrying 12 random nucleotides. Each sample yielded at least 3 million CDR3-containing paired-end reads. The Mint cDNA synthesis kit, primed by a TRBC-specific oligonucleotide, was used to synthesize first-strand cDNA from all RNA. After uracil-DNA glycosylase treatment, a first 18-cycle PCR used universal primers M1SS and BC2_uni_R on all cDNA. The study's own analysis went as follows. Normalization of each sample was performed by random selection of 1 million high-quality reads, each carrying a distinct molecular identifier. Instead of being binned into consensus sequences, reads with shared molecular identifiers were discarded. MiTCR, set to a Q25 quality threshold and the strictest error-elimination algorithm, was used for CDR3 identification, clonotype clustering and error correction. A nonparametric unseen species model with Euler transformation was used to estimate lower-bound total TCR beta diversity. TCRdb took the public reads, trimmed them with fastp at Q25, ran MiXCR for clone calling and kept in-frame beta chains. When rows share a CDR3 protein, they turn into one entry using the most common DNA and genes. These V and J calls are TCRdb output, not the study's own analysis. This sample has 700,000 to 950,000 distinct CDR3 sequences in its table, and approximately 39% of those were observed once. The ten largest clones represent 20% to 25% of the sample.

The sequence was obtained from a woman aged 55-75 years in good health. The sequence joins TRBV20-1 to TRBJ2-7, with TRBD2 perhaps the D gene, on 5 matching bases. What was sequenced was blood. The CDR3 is CSAIGLGYEQYF. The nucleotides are TGCAGTGCTATAGGACTGGGCTACGAGCAGTACTTC.